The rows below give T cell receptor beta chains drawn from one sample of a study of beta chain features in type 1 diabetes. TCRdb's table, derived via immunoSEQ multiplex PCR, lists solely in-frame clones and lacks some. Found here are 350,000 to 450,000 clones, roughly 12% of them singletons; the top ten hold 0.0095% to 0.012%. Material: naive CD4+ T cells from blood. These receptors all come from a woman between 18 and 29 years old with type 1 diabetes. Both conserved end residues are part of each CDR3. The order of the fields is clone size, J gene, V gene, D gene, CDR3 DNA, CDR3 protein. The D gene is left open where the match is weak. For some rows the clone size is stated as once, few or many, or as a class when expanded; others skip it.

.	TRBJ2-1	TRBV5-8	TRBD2	TGTGCCAGCAGCTTCCGGGGGAATTGGGCGGGGGACTACAATGAGCAGTTCTTC	CASSFRGNWAGDYNEQFF
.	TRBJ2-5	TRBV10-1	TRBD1	TGCGCCAGCACAATATGGACAGGGACGGAGACCCAGTACTTC	CASTIWTGTETQYF
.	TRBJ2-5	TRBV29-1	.	TGCAGCGTTCTTGAGAAGGGGGAGACCCAGTACTTC	CSVLEKGETQYF
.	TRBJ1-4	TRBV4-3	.	TGCGCCAGCAGCCAAGAACTTGACAATCGAAAACTGTTTTTT	CASSQELDNRKLFF
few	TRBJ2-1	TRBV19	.	TGTGCCAGTAGTATTAGATCGAATGAGCAGTTCTTC	CASSIRSNEQFF
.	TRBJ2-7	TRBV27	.	TGTGCCAGCAGGCCCTCAGGAGGGAGCTACGAGCAGTACTTC	CASRPSGGSYEQYF
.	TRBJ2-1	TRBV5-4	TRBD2	TGTGCCAGCAGGAGGGGACTAGCTTTGAGCTCCTACAATGAGCAGTTCTTC	CASRRGLALSSYNEQFF
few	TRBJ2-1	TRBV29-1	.	TGCAGCGTTGTCAGGGCCGGGGGTCAGGGCATAGCGCGGACCTACAATGAGCAGTTCTTC	CSVVRAGGQGIARTYNEQFF
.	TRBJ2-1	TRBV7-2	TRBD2	TGTGCCAGCAGCTTACGGCGGGAGGAGGAGCAGTTCTTC	CASSLRREEEQFF
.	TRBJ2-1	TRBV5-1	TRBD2	TGCGCCAGCAGGCCCGGGACTAGCGTTGACGAGCAGTTCTTC	CASRPGTSVDEQFF
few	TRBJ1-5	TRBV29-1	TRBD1	TGCAGCGTGGGAGACAGGGATCAGCCCCAGCATTTT	CSVGDRDQPQHF
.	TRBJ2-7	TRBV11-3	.	TGTGCCAGCAGCGGGCTACGGGACTACGAGCAGTACTTC	CASSGLRDYEQYF
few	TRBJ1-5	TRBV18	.	TGTGCCAGCTCTCCGGGCAGGGATCAGCCCCAGCATTTT	CASSPGRDQPQHF
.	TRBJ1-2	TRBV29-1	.	TGCAGCGCGGATGGGGGGTCCTATGGCTACACCTTC	CSADGGSYGYTF
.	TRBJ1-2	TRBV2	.	TGTGCCAGCAGTGACGCGATTCGTGGCTACACCTTC	CASSDAIRGYTF
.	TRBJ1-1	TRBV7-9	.	TGTGCCAGCAGCCGTGAGAGGAACACTGAAGCTTTCTTT	CASSRERNTEAFF
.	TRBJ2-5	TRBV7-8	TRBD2	TGTGCCAGCGCCAACGTAGCGGGAAAGACCCAGTACTTC	CASANVAGKTQYF
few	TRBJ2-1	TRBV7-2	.	TGTGCCAGCAGCCCGACTGGGAATGAGCAGTTCTTC	CASSPTGNEQFF
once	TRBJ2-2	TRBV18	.	TGTGCCAGCCAGGGCCCGACCGGGGAGCTGTTTTTT	CASQGPTGELFF
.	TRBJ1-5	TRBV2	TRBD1	TGTGCCAGCACCCGGGACAGGGGGCAGCCCCAGCATTTT	CASTRDRGQPQHF
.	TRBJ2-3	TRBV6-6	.	TGTGCCAGCAGTTGGGGCAGATCCACAGATACGCAGTATTTT	CASSWGRSTDTQYF
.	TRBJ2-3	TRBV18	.	TGTGCCAGCTCACCAAGCCGCACCCCCGGCACAGATACGCAGTATTTT	CASSPSRTPGTDTQYF
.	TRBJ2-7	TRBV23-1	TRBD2	TGCGCCAGCAGTCTTTGCGGGGGGGACTACGAGCAGTACTTC	CASSLCGGDYEQYF
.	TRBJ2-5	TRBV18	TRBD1	TGTGCCAGCTCACAGAGACAGGGTCGTTTCGGAGAGACCCAGTACTTC	CASSQRQGRFGETQYF
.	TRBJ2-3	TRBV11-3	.	TGTGCCAGCAGCTTAAATCTTCGGAGCACAGATACGCAGTATTTT	CASSLNLRSTDTQYF
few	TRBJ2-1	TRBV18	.	TGTGCCAGCTCACCGGGCCACCCCCCCCATAATGAGCAGTTCTTC	CASSPGHPPHNEQFF
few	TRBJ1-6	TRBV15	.	TGTGCCACCAGCAGAGATCGATTCGGGGTATCACCCCTCCACTTT	CATSRDRFGVSPLHF
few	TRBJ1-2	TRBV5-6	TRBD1	TGTGCCAGCAGCTTGACAGGGGGCGTGAGATATGGCTACACCTTC	CASSLTGGVRYGYTF
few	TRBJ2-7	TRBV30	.	TGTGCCTGGATGGGATTAAGGGGTTACGAGCAGTACTTC	CAWMGLRGYEQYF
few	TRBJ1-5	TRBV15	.	TGTGCCACCAGCCTCCGGGGGGCGGGCAATCAGCCCCAGCATTTT	CATSLRGAGNQPQHF
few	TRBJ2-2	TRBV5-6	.	TGTGCCAGCAGAACTAGAGGAATTAACACCGGGGAGCTGTTTTTT	CASRTRGINTGELFF
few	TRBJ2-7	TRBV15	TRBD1	TGTGCCACCAGACAGACAGGGGGCTCCTACGAGCAGTACTTC	CATRQTGGSYEQYF
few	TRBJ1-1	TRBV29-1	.	TGCAGCGTTGCAACAGGAATGAACACTGAAGCTTTCTTT	CSVATGMNTEAFF
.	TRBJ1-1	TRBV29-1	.	TGCAGTCAGAGCAGGGGTGGGAACACTGAAGCTTTCTTT	CSQSRGGNTEAFF
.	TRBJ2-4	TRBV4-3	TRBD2	TGCGCCAGCAGCAACGGAGCGGGAGGTCCCAAAAACATTCAGTACTTC	CASSNGAGGPKNIQYF
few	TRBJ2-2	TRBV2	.	TGTGCCAGCAGTCGCCGAGTCACGAACACCGGGGAGCTGTTTTTT	CASSRRVTNTGELFF
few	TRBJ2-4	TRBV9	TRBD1	TGTGCCAGCAGCGTAGATGGACAGGGGATTCAGTACTTC	CASSVDGQGIQYF
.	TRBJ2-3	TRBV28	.	TGTGCCAGCAGTTCCCCCTCCGCAGGGCAAGATACGCAGTATTTT	CASSSPSAGQDTQYF
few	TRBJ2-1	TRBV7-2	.	TGTGCCAGCAGCCCGGGGTACAATGAGCAGTTCTTC	CASSPGYNEQFF
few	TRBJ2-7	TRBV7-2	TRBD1	TGTGCCAGCAGCTTAGGTCCGGGACAGGGGAACTACGAGCAGTACTTC	CASSLGPGQGNYEQYF
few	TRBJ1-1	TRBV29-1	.	TGCAGCGGTTCTACAGGTGACATGAACACTGAAGCTTTCTTT	CSGSTGDMNTEAFF
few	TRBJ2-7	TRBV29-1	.	TGCAGCGTTACCCCCGACAGTCGAGGCGAGCAGTACTTC	CSVTPDSRGEQYF
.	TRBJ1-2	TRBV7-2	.	TGTGCCAGCAACGGACTTCAGACTTCCTATGGCTACACCTTC	CASNGLQTSYGYTF
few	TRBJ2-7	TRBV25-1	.	TGTGCCAGCAGTGAATCAGGGCGATTTCGGGGGTCCTACGAGCAGTACTTC	CASSESGRFRGSYEQYF
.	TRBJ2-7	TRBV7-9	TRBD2	TGTGCCAGCACCACGGGAGGTTACGAGCAGTACTTC	CASTTGGYEQYF
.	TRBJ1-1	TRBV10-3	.	TGTGCCATCAGTGAGTCGTTACAGGGAAACACTGAAGCTTTCTTT	CAISESLQGNTEAFF